This TCR beta chain was recovered during a study of human T cells and chemical hapten exposure. Each CDR3 protein is one row after TCRdb ran MiXCR on the RACE reads. Altogether about 100,000 distinct CDR3 sequences are present, approximately 10% being singletons, with the ten largest covering around 3.5%. As for time point: patch test 1, 2 weeks after DPC sensitization. Treatment of the sample: therapeutic diphenylcyclopropenone sensitization with weekly scalp DPC. V gave up 5 bases and J gave up 2 bases, with 12 bases separating them. CDR1 is MDHEN, CDR2 SYDVKM, per germline. CDR3 size: 14 residues. This receptor was obtained from a woman in her forties with alopecia areata. Some clones in this sample may be carry-over from other donors' samples. The sample here was whole blood, taken in connection with sensitization to the hapten diphenylcyclopropenone (DPC). The chain couples TRBV28 to TRBJ2-5; D perhaps matches TRBD2 (6 bases). Here the CDR3 DNA reads TGTGCCAGCAGTCGGAACAGCGGGCAAGAGACCCAGTACTTC. Translation gives CASSRNSGQETQYF.